Included here is one T cell receptor beta chain sequence, with context. Its antigen has not been determined. Within one base of it there is no much larger clone, and no base qualities were kept. The data derive from a study of T cells in localized non-small cell lung cancer (dated by TCRdb to about 2020). For the study in its entirety: The study analyzed T cell repertoires of over 200 early-stage NSCLC patients, comparing tumors and uninvolved tumor-adjacent lungs. All 220 or so NSCLC patients in the cohort were treatment-naive and had localized lung tumors that were resected. A mean age of 66.3 years was recorded for the NSCLC patients, of whom around 120 were male and around 100 were female.

TCR beta CDR3 regions were sequenced from DNA using the immunoSEQ Assay. The original methods were these. T cell density was computed as TCR beta template counts normalized to usable DNA estimated by amplifying housekeeping genes. Richness was estimated using the preseqR package, with extrapolation to 400,000 templates for PBMC samples and to 120,000 templates for tissue samples. Clonality was calculated as one minus Pielou's evenness. Differential abundance testing on productive amino-acid clonotypes, with a minimum total count of 5 and an alpha of 0.1, was used to identify tissue-enriched TCRs. The Jaccard Index and the Morisita Overlap Index were used to measure repertoire overlap between compartments. GLIPH grouped TCR beta CDR3s together with public tetramer-defined viral CDR3s, and a viral motif had to include at least three viral sequences and also show V-gene enrichment. TCRdb obtained this table from immuneACCESS and retained in-frame rearrangements with V and J assigned. These tables miss some clones; where compared with another copy, unresolved V genes account for less than half of the shortfall, and the remainder is unexplained. V and J calls and clone size are as listed in that table; D and trimming were resolved from the DNA. Within this sample are 23,000 or so clones, with roughly 89% of them counted one time only. The biggest ten clones account for roughly 20% of the sample.

Overall study outcomes, separate from this receptor: Because multi-region sequencing of the tumors was not done, intratumor heterogeneity could not be ruled out. Because of the exploratory design, TCR variables were selected using unadjusted p-values without false-discovery rate correction. Uninvolved tumor-adjacent lung showed the highest T cell clonality, higher than tumor, which suggests more focused antigenic responses in the uninvolved tumor-adjacent lung. Of the top 100 tumor clones, a median of roughly 60 were detected in paired uninvolved adjacent lung; 28 were also among that lung's top 100. Longer overall survival was associated with higher blood T cell density, whereas shorter survival was associated with higher adjacent-lung clonality.

At diagnosis, tumor, uninvolved tumor-adjacent lung and peripheral blood were collected and then preserved as a mix of FFPE and fresh-frozen material. For TCR repertoire profiling, the blood samples were analyzed as peripheral blood mononuclear cells. The CDR3 sequence holds 16 residues, the cysteine and phenylalanine included. Only CDR3 DNA remains: 48 bases, in frame from the first base. According to the germline V gene, CDR1 reads SGDLS and CDR2 reads YYNGEE. Trimming takes 4 bases from V and 8 bases from J, and the germline ends sit 21 bases apart. The sequence derives from a man aged 35 to 70 with stage I squamous cell lung carcinoma. Here the chain combines TRBV9 and TRBJ1-4; the D segment could be TRBD1, given 6 matching bases. Here the sequenced sample was peripheral blood, taken before any cancer treatment. The CDR3 region: CASSTRTDTIKEKLFF. DNA sequence: TGTGCCAGCAGCACACGGACAGATACCATCAAGGAAAAACTGTTTTTT.